This paragraph reports one T cell receptor (beta chain). The antigen is unknown. V lost 3 bases and J lost 0; bases outside the gene matches: 4. This CDR3 comprises 15 residues. Germline loops: CDR1 SGHTA, CDR2 FQGNSA. The record originates from a study of lymphopenia after photon versus proton radiotherapy. Notes on the study in general: Post-nadir diversity loss with photons came from oligoclonal expansion, particularly CD8+ Temra cells.

Data came from immunoSEQ multiplex PCR; TCRdb stores just in-frame clones and leaves some out. The profile shows more than 30,000 clones, about 85% of them singletons. The chain couples TRBV7-2 to TRBJ2-7, with TRBD1 matching over 8 bases. This clonotype was sampled from a man in his forties or fifties with gastric cancer. The material sequenced was peripheral blood, taken from a patient treated with photon-based radiotherapy. CDR3 sequence (DNA): TGTGCCAGCAGCTTCGGACAGGGACCCTCCTACGAGCAGTACTTC. Protein product: CASSFGQGPSYEQYF.